This entry lists 13 T cell receptor beta chains sequenced from one sample in a study of human T cells and chemical hapten exposure. Indicated time point: pre-sensitization, week 0. The treatment: therapeutic diphenylcyclopropenone sensitization with weekly scalp DPC. In TCRdb, the RACE reads were re-called with MiXCR into one record per CDR3 protein. The sample lists more than 55,000 distinct CDR3 sequences; over 9% were seen once. The input for sequencing was whole blood, taken in connection with sensitization to the hapten diphenylcyclopropenone (DPC). These receptors all come from a man aged 35-49 years with alopecia areata. Some clones in this sample may be carry-over from other donors' samples.

The J gene is TRBJ2-7, the V gene TRBV27; no clear D. CDR1 and CDR2 from the germline V gene are MNHEY and SMNVEV (reference sequence). Trimming left V 7 bases short and J 3 bases short, with 10 bases between. CDR3 size: 12 residues. The CDR3 sequence: CASNPLRYEQYF. The CDR3 DNA reads TGTGCCAGCAATCCCCTCCGCTACGAGCAGTACTTC.

In its sample, this clonotype was seen a few times. This chain uses TRBV10-2 with TRBJ1-1; D possibly corresponds to TRBD1 (5 bases). CDR1 is WSHSY and CDR2 is SAAADI in the germline V gene. The CDR3 length is 13 residues. V was trimmed by 2 bases and J by 6 bases, leaving 10 bases between them. The CDR3 DNA reads TGCGCCAGCAGTGAGCTCGGGGGTCCTGAAGCTTTCTTT. This encodes CASSELGGPEAFF.

The chain is built from TRBV12-3 or TRBV12-4 and TRBJ1-1; D not resolved. The CDR3 loop spans 11 amino acids. Trimming left V 3 bases short and J 4 bases short, with 3 bases between. The CDR3 here is CASSFGTEAFF. The CDR3 DNA reads as TGTGCCAGCAGTTTCGGCACTGAAGCTTTCTTT.

With regard to this clonotype: This may be a read error, as it is one base from a much larger clone. The chain couples TRBV6-2 or TRBV6-3 to TRBJ2-7, with 8 bases aligning to TRBD2. Germline V lookup: CDR1 MNHEY, CDR2 SVGEGT. V dropped 3 bases and J dropped 3; count of bases not matched to a gene: 4. The CDR3 is 14 amino acids. CDR3 loop: CASSYSGTYYEQYF. The CDR3 DNA reads as TGTGCCAGCAGTTATAGCGGGACGTACTACGAGCAGTACTTC.

This clonotype was observed at least ten times. The rearrangement uses TRBV20-1 and TRBJ2-1, with 8 bases identical to TRBD2. V was pared by 5 bases and J by 1 base, with 13 bases of the junction left unmatched. Per the germline V gene, CDR1 is DFQATT and CDR2 is SNEGSKA (reference sequence). This CDR3 is 17 amino acids long. The CDR3 DNA follows: TGCAGTGCTGCGGAATGGAGCGGGAGAGGATCCTACAATGAGCAGTTCTTC. It specifies CSAAEWSGRGSYNEQFF.

The rearrangement joins TRBV6-2 or TRBV6-3 to TRBJ2-3; D tentatively reads TRBD1 or TRBD2 (5 bases each). The germline V gene has CDR1 MNHEY and CDR2 SVGEGT. The V gene lost 4 bases and the J gene lost 0 bases, with 14 bases spanning the gap. The CDR3 is 16 residues long. CDR3 protein: CASSLGWWGSTDTQYF. DNA for the CDR3: TGTGCCAGCAGTTTGGGTTGGTGGGGGAGCACAGATACGCAGTATTTT.

The chain combines TRBV20-1 with TRBJ2-5; D remains unclear. V gave up 2 bases and J gave up 2 bases, with 15 bases separating them. The CDR3 runs to 15 residues. The germline V gene has CDR1 DFQATT and CDR2 SNEGSKA (reference sequence). The CDR3 DNA is TGCAGTGCTAGACCAAAAGGAACAGCGCAAGAGACCCAGTACTTC. This encodes CSARPKGTAQETQYF.

A few counts support this clonotype. This chain links TRBV7-2 with TRBJ2-7; D uncertain. V lost 3 bases and J 5 bases, leaving 11 bases between the germline ends. Germline assignment: CDR1 SGHTA and CDR2 FQGNSA. The CDR3 loop spans 13 amino acids. The CDR3 DNA sequence: TGTGCCAGCAGCTTTGCCCAGGCCCACGAGCAGTACTTC. Translating gives CASSFAQAHEQYF.

V usage is TRBV11-1 and J usage is TRBJ2-7, with TRBD1 identical over 7 bases. Germline V gives CDR1 SGHAT, CDR2 FQDESV (reference sequence). The length of the CDR3 is 13 residues. The J segment lost 6 bases and the V segment lost 6 bases, leaving 8 bases of the junction unmatched. Written as DNA, the CDR3 is TGTGCCAGCAGTTATACAGGGGCCGGCGAGCAGTACTTC. Residues: CASSYTGAGEQYF.

The V gene is TRBV11-1, the J gene TRBJ1-6; maybe TRBD1 (6 bases). CDR3 length equals 13 residues. The V end was cut by 5 bases, the J end by 8 bases, with 10 bases between. The germline V gene encodes CDR1 SGHAT and CDR2 FQDESV (reference sequence). The DNA of the CDR3 is TGTGCCAGCAGCATGGACAGTTATTCACCCCTCCACTTT. Encoded protein: CASSMDSYSPLHF.

In its sample, this clonotype was seen many times. V usage is TRBV6-2 or TRBV6-3 and J usage is TRBJ1-6; no clear D gene. The germline CDR1 and CDR2 sequences are MNHEY and SVGEGT. Trimming left V 0 bases short and J 10 bases short, with 10 bases between. The CDR3 totals 14 residues. CDR3 sequence: CASSYSTPGSPLHF. CDR3 bases: TGTGCCAGCAGTTACTCGACTCCTGGGTCACCCCTCCACTTT.

This chain uses TRBV28 with TRBJ1-1, with D unresolved. The CDR3 consists of 9 residues. With 5 bases removed from V and 10 bases from J, the gap between germline ends came to 5 bases. Germline-derived CDR1 and CDR2 are MDHEN and SYDVKM. The DNA for the CDR3 is TGTGCCAGCAGTGCTAGAGCTTTCTTT. Its protein product is CASSARAFF. The full variable domain, with the rest looked up from reference TRBV28 and TRBJ1-1, is DVKVTQSSRYLVKRTGEKVFLECVQDMDHENMFWYRQDPGLGLRLIYFSYDVKMKEKGDIPEGYSVSREKKERFSLILESASTNQTSMYLCASSARAFFGQGTRLTVV.

The gene calls are TRBV12-3 or TRBV12-4 and TRBJ1-5; 8 nucleotides agree with TRBD1. The length of the CDR3 is 15 residues. V gave up 5 bases and J gave up 5 bases; unmatched junction bases: 8. CDR3 nucleotides: TGTGCCAGCAGTCCACCCGGACAGGGTGATCAGCCCCAGCATTTT. Encoded protein: CASSPPGQGDQPQHF.